The 9 T cell receptor beta chains listed next were all sequenced from one sample in a study of T cell responses to AZD1222 COVID-19 vaccine. Only in-frame clones appear in the TCRdb table, and some are missing; sequencing was by immunoSEQ multiplex PCR. The repertoire has approximately 92,000 clones, about 90% of them found once; the top ten carry around 3.2%. Source: peripheral blood, taken on day 0 of AZD1222 vaccination. These receptors originate from an adult in good health.

About this clone: A junction end diverges from the germline sequence, so it may reflect a read error. At the DNA level, this CDR3 is encoded by other sequences in the same sample as well. This rearrangement joins TRBV7-9 to TRBJ2-1, with 9 nucleotides matching TRBD2. The CDR3 is 14 amino acids. Germline-derived CDR1 and CDR2 are SEHNR and FQNEAQ (reference sequence). Here the CDR3 reads CASSLAGSYNEQFF. The CDR3 DNA is TGTGCCAGCAGCCTAGCGGGATCGTACAATGAGCAGTTCTTC.

The gene calls are TRBV4-3 and TRBJ2-1, with 11 bases aligning to TRBD2. This CDR3 spans 15 amino acids. V lost 1 base, J lost 9 bases, and 5 bases stayed unmatched. Looked up from germline, CDR1 is LGHNA and CDR2 is YSLEER. The CDR3 loop reads CASSQASSGRIEQFF. In nucleotides, the CDR3 is TGCGCCAGCAGCCAAGCGTCTAGCGGGAGGATTGAGCAGTTCTTC.

The rearrangement links TRBV7-9 to TRBJ2-3; D gene unclear. CDR1 and CDR2 from the germline V gene are SEHNR and FQNEAQ (reference sequence). V dropped 1 base and J dropped 8 bases, with 13 bases sitting between them. The CDR3 sequence is 14 residues long. The CDR3 reads CASSLGVDRRTQYF. The CDR3 DNA follows: TGTGCCAGCAGCTTAGGAGTGGATCGCCGTACGCAGTATTTT.

This sequence joins TRBV30 and TRBJ2-1; D unclear. Trimming cost V 2 bases and J 8 bases, with 7 bases left between them. This CDR3 region has 11 residues. The germline CDR1 and CDR2 sequences are GTSNPN and SVGIG (reference sequence). The CDR3 is CAWSILHEQFF. In DNA, the CDR3 is TGTGCCTGGAGTATCCTCCATGAGCAGTTCTTC.

This clone was detected once. The chain recombines TRBV6-4 with TRBJ2-7; D is possibly TRBD1 or TRBD2 (5 bases each). Germline CDR1 MRHNA, CDR2 SNTAGT. The CDR3 is made up of 15 amino acids. Between the trimmed V and J ends, which lost 4 bases and 4 bases, there was a span of 17 bases. This CDR3 reads CASSVFPGTGYEQYF. CDR3 bases: TGTGCCAGCAGTGTCTTCCCAGGGACGGGGTACGAGCAGTACTTC.

This sequence joins TRBV12-3 or TRBV12-4 and TRBJ1-2; D remains ambiguous. With 1 base removed from V and 2 bases from J, the gap between germline ends came to 5 bases. This CDR3 has 13 amino acids. The CDR3 here is CASSLGPNYGYTF. As DNA, the CDR3 is TGTGCCAGCAGTTTAGGTCCCAACTATGGCTACACCTTC.

CDR3 amino acids: CASSQEFQVFYEQYF. In nucleotides, the CDR3 is TGCGCCAGCAGCCAAGAGTTTCAGGTTTTTTACGAGCAGTACTTC. The chain employs TRBV4-1 and TRBJ2-7; no definite D call. Trimming took 0 bases from V and 4 from J, leaving 13 bases between them. CDR3 size: 15 residues. Per the germline V gene, CDR1 is MGHRA and CDR2 is YSYEKL.

The V and J genes are TRBV11-2 and TRBJ2-7; D is undetermined. Germline-derived CDR1 and CDR2 are SGHAT and FQNNGV. The CDR3 sequence is 12 residues long. V gave up 5 bases and J gave up 6 bases, with 11 bases separating them. The CDR3 DNA reads as TGTGCCAGCAGCGTAGGGAACGGCGAGCAGTACGTC. Its translation is CASSVGNGEQYV.

The CDR3 region is CASSSTFQGSEAFF. CDR3 DNA: TGTGCCAGCAGCTCGACCTTCCAGGGGAGTGAAGCTTTCTTT. The V and J genes are TRBV9 and TRBJ1-1; D may be TRBD1 (6 bases). Trimming removed 4 bases at V and 7 bases at J, with 17 bases between. This CDR3 comprises 14 residues. Germline V gene sequence: CDR1 SGDLS, CDR2 YYNGEE.